These 20 T cell receptor beta chains were sequenced from one sample in a study of blood T cell repertoires in COVID-19. Sequencing used immunoSEQ multiplex PCR; TCRdb keeps in-frame clones, though not all of them. The table lists a few hundred thousand clones, 85% to 90% of them singletons. Sample: peripheral blood. The origin of the receptors is a man aged 18 to 30 with COVID-19, enrolled during active disease.

This chain links TRBV7-9 with TRBJ2-5, with TRBD1 matching over 10 bases. Germline CDR1 reads SEHNR; CDR2 reads FQNEAQ (reference sequence). The CDR3 runs 14 residues. The J segment lost 3 bases and the V segment lost 5 bases, leaving 3 bases of the junction unmatched. The CDR3 loop reads CASSTGTGEETQYF. In nucleotides, the CDR3 is TGTGCCAGCAGCACCGGGACAGGGGAAGAGACCCAGTACTTC. The full variable domain, its missing parts supplied by reference TRBV7-9 and TRBJ2-5, is DTGVSQNPRHKITKRGQNVTFRCDPISEHNRLYWYRQTLGQGPEFLTYFQNEAQLEKSRLLSDRFSAERPKGSFSTLEIQRTEQGDSAMYLCASSTGTGEETQYFGPGTRLLVL.

This chain uses TRBV5-1 with TRBJ1-6; D may be TRBD1 (5 bases). The germline V and J ends were trimmed by 0 bases and 4 bases, with 11 bases remaining between them. The CDR3 consists of 16 residues. CDR1 and CDR2 (germline): SGHRS, YFSETQ. CDR3 loop: CASSLGGRNYNSPLHF. CDR3 DNA: TGCGCCAGCAGCTTGGGGGGCCGAAATTATAATTCACCCCTCCACTTT. The variable domain in full, completed from reference TRBV5-1 and TRBJ1-6, reads KAGVTQTPRYLIKTRGQQVTLSCSPISGHRSVSWYQQTPGQGLQFLFEYFSETQRNKGNFPGRFSGRQFSNSRSEMNVSTLELGDSALYLCASSLGGRNYNSPLHFGNGTRLTVT.

This chain connects TRBV4-2 to TRBJ2-2, with TRBD2 identical over 9 bases. The CDR3 covers 17 residues. Germline values: CDR1 LGHNA, CDR2 YNFKEQ. The V gene end was trimmed by 1 base and the J gene end by 7 bases; junction bases not matched to a gene: 10. The CDR3 sequence: CASSQAVAGGDGGELFF. CDR3 DNA: TGTGCCAGCAGCCAAGCCGTGGCGGGGGGGGATGGCGGGGAGCTGTTTTTT.

The V call is TRBV7-8, the J call TRBJ1-5; 9 nucleotides match TRBD1. Germline V gene sequence: CDR1 SGHVS, CDR2 FQNEAQ. V was clipped by 1 base and J by 6 bases; unmatched bases: 4. The CDR3 totals 15 residues. CDR3: CASSLEGTGLQPQHF. The CDR3 nucleotides are TGTGCCAGCAGCTTAGAGGGGACAGGGCTTCAGCCCCAGCATTTT.

V usage is TRBV13 and J usage is TRBJ2-1; D perhaps matches TRBD1 (5 bases). With 4 bases removed from V and 6 bases from J, the gap between germline ends came to 19 bases. The CDR3 has 16 residues. Germline V gene sequence: CDR1 PRHDT, CDR2 FYEKMQ (reference sequence). CDR3 sequence (DNA): TGTGCCAGCAGCTCCCCTACAACCGACAGCTTCAATGAGCAGTTCTTC. The encoded protein is CASSSPTTDSFNEQFF.

V is TRBV12-1 and J is TRBJ1-5; the D call of TRBD1 is as the table states it, not checked on the DNA. TRBV12-1 is a pseudogene segment. The CDR3 is 19 residues long. The CDR3 DNA is TGTGCCAGCAGCTTTCCGCGACAAATGGACACGTATAGCAATCAGCCCCAGCATTTT. Translated, it gives CASSFPRQMDTYSNQPQHF.

The chain couples TRBV10-2 to TRBJ2-3; D might be TRBD2 (6 bases). The V gene's germline CDR1 is WSHSY and CDR2 SAAADI. The CDR3 runs 16 residues. V gave up 0 bases and J gave up 5 bases, with 15 bases separating them. The CDR3 DNA reads TGCGCCAGCAGTGAGTCGAGGCCTAGCGCCCGAGATACGCAGTATTTT. The encoded protein is CASSESRPSARDTQYF.

V usage is TRBV5-5 and J usage is TRBJ2-7, with TRBD1 identical over 7 bases. V lost 5 bases to trimming and J lost 1 base; unmatched junction nucleotides: 6. Germline-derived CDR1 and CDR2 are SGHKS and YYEKEE (reference sequence). The CDR3 consists of 14 residues. CDR3 protein: CASRAPGQSYEQYF. The CDR3 DNA is TGTGCCAGCAGGGCTCCGGGACAGTCCTACGAGCAGTACTTC.

The V call is TRBV14, the J call TRBJ2-1, with 9 bases identical to TRBD1. The CDR3 has 15 residues. CDR1 is SGHDN and CDR2 is FVKESK in the germline V gene. V was clipped by 4 bases and J by 12 bases; unmatched bases: 13. The CDR3 nucleotides are TGTGCCAGCAGCCCGCTAGGGACAGGGTCTTTGGGGCAGTTCTTC. Amino acids: CASSPLGTGSLGQFF.

The chain uses TRBV2 and TRBJ1-1, with D perhaps matching TRBD1 (6 bases). The germline gives CDR1 SNHLY, CDR2 FYNNEI. CDR3 length: 14 residues. Trimming left V 3 bases short and J 6 bases short, with 14 bases between. For the CDR3, the DNA is TGTGCCAGCAGTGACACGACAGGACACTCTGAAGCTTTCTTT. Its protein is CASSDTTGHSEAFF.

The chain carries TRBV14 and TRBJ2-1; TRBD2 matches 7 bases. This CDR3 comprises 16 residues. Trimming took 5 bases from V and 6 from J; bases not matched to a gene: 13. Germline CDR1 is SGHDN and CDR2 is FVKESK. The CDR3 DNA reads TGTGCCAGCAGCGACAAGTGGGCGGGAGTTCTCAATGAGCAGTTCTTC. Translating it yields CASSDKWAGVLNEQFF.

The gene calls are TRBV6-6 and TRBJ1-3; 8 positions agree with TRBD1. Germline CDR1 MNHNY, CDR2 SVGAGI (reference sequence). This CDR3 comprises 13 residues. V shed 5 bases and J 7 bases; nucleotides not matched to a gene: 4. CDR3 coding DNA: TGTGCCAGCAGTGCCTACAGGGGGAACACCATATATTTT. Translation gives CASSAYRGNTIYF.

The chain joins TRBV11-1 to TRBJ1-1; 12 bases are shared with TRBD1. Germline V gives CDR1 SGHAT, CDR2 FQDESV (reference sequence). V gave up 5 bases and J gave up 3 bases; unmatched junction bases: 7. The CDR3 contains 16 residues. This CDR3 is CASSRGTGGAHTEAFF. The CDR3 DNA is TGTGCCAGCAGCCGCGGGACAGGGGGCGCGCACACTGAAGCTTTCTTT.

The rearrangement joins TRBV12-5 to TRBJ1-5; D may be TRBD1 (5 bases). Germline V gene data show CDR1 as LGHNT and CDR2 as FRNRAP. The length of the CDR3 is 16 residues. Trimming pared 1 base from V and 1 base from J, leaving 11 bases between. DNA of the CDR3: TGTGCTAGTGGTTTGGACGGACACCCCAGCAATCAGCCCCAGCATTTT. Protein sequence: CASGLDGHPSNQPQHF.

CDR3 sequence (DNA): TGTGCCAGCAGCCAATGGGGGCTAGAACAAGTCTACAATGAGCAGTTCTTC. Its translation: CASSQWGLEQVYNEQFF. V usage is TRBV4-2 and J usage is TRBJ2-1; D may be TRBD1 (6 bases). Germline CDR1 and CDR2: LGHNA and YNFKEQ. This CDR3 contains 17 residues. With 2 bases removed from V and 3 bases from J, the gap between germline ends came to 17 bases.

In its sample, this clone was seen a few times. The gene calls are TRBV3-1 (or the pseudogene TRBV3-2) and TRBJ2-2, with 8 bases aligning to TRBD2. CDR3 size: 16 residues. Germline CDR1 reads LGHDT; CDR2 reads YNNKEL (reference sequence). After removal of 3 bases from V and 7 bases from J, the junction contained 10 bases not matched to a gene. The CDR3 reads CASSHAERGIVGELFF. Here the CDR3 DNA reads TGTGCCAGCAGCCACGCTGAGCGGGGGATTGTCGGGGAGCTGTTTTTT.

The gene calls are TRBV5-1 and TRBJ1-4; TRBD1 aligns across 9 bases. CDR1 SGHRS and CDR2 YFSETQ come from the germline V gene. Trimming cost V 6 bases and J 3 bases; bases outside gene matches: 9. CDR3 length: 16 residues. This CDR3 is CASTGDRVSPNEKLFF. The CDR3 DNA is TGCGCCAGCACCGGGGACAGGGTTTCTCCTAATGAAAAACTGTTTTTT.

The chain couples TRBV6-5 to TRBJ2-1; 11 bases match TRBD2. J lost 8 bases, V lost 2 bases, and 8 bases had no gene match. CDR3 length equals 16 residues. The germline CDR1 and CDR2 sequences are MNHEY and SVGAGI. This CDR3 is CASSYHLAGGSDEQFF. The CDR3 nucleotides read TGTGCCAGCAGTTACCACCTAGCGGGAGGTTCGGATGAGCAGTTCTTC.

This clone has only one observation. J is TRBJ2-5 and V is TRBV5-4; 8 bases are a match to TRBD2. Germline lookup yields CDR1 SGHNT and CDR2 YYREEE (reference sequence). The CDR3 is 16 amino acids. Unmatched junction bases numbered 18, after V lost 7 bases and J lost 7 bases. The CDR3 protein is CASLPLPGGAEGTQYF. CDR3 sequence (DNA): TGTGCCAGCCTGCCGTTGCCGGGGGGGGCCGAAGGGACCCAGTACTTC. Filled out from reference TRBV5-4 and TRBJ2-5, the complete variable domain reads ETGVTQSPTHLIKTRGQQVTLRCSSQSGHNTVSWYQQALGQGPQFIFQYYREEENGRGNFPPRFSGLQFPNYSSELNVNALELDDSALYLCASLPLPGGAEGTQYFGPGTRLLVL.

The CDR3 is CATSGPGQGRPMGGYTF. The CDR3 bases are TGTGCCACCAGCGGGCCGGGACAGGGCCGACCCATGGGCGGCTACACCTTC. This chain links TRBV15 with TRBJ1-2; 9 bases agree with TRBD1. J lost 8 bases, V lost 5 bases, and 18 bases had no gene match. This CDR3 is built from 17 residues. Germline V gives CDR1 LNHNV, CDR2 YYDKDF (reference sequence).